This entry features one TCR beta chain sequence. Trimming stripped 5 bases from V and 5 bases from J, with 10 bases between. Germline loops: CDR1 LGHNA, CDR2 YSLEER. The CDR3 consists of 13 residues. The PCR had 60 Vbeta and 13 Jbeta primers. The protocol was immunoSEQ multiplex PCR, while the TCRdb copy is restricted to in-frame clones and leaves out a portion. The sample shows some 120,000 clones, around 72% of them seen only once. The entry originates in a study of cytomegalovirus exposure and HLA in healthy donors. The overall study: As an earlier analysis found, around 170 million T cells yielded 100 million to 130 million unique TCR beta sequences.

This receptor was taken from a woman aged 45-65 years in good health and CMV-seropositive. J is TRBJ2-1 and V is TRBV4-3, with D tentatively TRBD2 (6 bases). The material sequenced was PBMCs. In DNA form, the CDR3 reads TGCGCCAGCAGCGAGGGACTGAACAATGAGCAGTTCTTC. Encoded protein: CASSEGLNNEQFF.